This note documents a single T cell receptor (beta chain) sequence. The target antigen is unknown. CDR3 length: 15 amino acids. The ends lost 0 bases at V and 5 bases at J; junction bases unmatched: 6. CDR1 is DFQATT, CDR2 SNEGSKA, per germline (reference sequence). The data were obtained in a study of CD8 T cells in ankylosing spondylitis. The study's findings and limits: Seemingly distinctive of ankylosing spondylitis blood was a TCR beta motif formed by eight highly homologous variants.

MiXCR was run by TCRdb on the 5' RACE reads, yielding one entry per CDR3 protein. The sample consists of around 540,000 distinct CDR3 sequences, 12% of them appearing once. The TCR comes from a male donor with ankylosing spondylitis. The sample was blood, either unsorted or a sorted T cell fraction (not recorded which). The chain recombines TRBV20-1 with TRBJ2-1; 8 nucleotides agree with TRBD2. This chain's CDR3 is CSARDQLLADNEQFF. DNA of the CDR3: TGCAGTGCTAGAGATCAATTACTAGCGGACAATGAGCAGTTCTTC.